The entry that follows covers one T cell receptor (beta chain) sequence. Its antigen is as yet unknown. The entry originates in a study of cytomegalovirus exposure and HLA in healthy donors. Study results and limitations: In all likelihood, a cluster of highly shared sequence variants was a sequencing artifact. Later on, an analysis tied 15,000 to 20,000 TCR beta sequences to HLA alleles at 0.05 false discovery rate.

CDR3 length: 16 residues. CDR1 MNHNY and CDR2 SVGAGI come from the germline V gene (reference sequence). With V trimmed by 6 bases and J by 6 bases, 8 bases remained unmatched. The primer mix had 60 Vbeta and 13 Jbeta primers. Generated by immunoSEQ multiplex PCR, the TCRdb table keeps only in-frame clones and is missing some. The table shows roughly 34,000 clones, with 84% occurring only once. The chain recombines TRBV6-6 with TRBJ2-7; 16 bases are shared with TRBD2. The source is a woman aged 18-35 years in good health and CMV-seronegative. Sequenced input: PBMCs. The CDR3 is CASSHGTSGRVGEQYF. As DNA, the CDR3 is TGTGCCAGCAGCCACGGGACTAGCGGGAGGGTTGGCGAGCAGTACTTC.